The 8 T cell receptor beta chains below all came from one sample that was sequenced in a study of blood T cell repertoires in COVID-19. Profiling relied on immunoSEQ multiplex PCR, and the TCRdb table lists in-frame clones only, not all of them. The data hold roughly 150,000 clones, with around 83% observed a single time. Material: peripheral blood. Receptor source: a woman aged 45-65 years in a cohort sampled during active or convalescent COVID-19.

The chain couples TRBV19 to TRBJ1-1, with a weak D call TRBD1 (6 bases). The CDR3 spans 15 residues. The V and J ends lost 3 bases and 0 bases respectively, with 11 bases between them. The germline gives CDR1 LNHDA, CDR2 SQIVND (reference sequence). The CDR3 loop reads CASSMSDSLNTEAFF. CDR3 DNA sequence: TGTGCCAGTAGTATGTCGGACAGCTTGAACACTGAAGCTTTCTTT.

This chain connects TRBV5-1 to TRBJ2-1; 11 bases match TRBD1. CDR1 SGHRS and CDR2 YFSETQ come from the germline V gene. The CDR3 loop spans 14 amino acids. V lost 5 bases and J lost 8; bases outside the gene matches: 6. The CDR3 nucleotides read TGCGCCAGCAGATCGGGACAGGGGGGCCATGAGCAGTTCTTC. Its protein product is CASRSGQGGHEQFF.

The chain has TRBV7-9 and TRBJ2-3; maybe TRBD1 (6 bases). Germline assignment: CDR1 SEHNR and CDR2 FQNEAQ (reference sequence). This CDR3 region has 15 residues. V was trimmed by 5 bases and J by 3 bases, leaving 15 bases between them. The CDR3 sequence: CASSPSTGLTDTQYF. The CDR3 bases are TGTGCCAGCAGCCCATCGACAGGACTTACAGATACGCAGTATTTT. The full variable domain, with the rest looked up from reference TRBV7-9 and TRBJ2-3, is DTGVSQNPRHKITKRGQNVTFRCDPISEHNRLYWYRQTLGQGPEFLTYFQNEAQLEKSRLLSDRFSAERPKGSFSTLEIQRTEQGDSAMYLCASSPSTGLTDTQYFGPGTRLTVL.

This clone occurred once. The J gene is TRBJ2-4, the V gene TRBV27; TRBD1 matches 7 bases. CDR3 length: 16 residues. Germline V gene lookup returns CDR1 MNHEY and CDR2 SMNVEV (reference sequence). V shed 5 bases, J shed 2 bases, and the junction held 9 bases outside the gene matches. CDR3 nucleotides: TGTGCCAGCAGTAGCATCGGGACAGCTCCCAAAAACATTCAGTACTTC. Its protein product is CASSSIGTAPKNIQYF.

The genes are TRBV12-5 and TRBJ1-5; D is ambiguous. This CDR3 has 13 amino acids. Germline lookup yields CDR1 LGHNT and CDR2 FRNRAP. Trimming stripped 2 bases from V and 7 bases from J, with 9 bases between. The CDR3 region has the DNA TGTGCTAGTGGTTTGAGGGAGAGCCAGCCCCAGCATTTT. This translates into CASGLRESQPQHF.

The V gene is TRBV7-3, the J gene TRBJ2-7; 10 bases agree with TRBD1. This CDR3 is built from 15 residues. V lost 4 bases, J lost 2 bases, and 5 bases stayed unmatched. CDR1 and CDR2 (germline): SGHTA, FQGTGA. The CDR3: CASSSRTGGPYEQYF. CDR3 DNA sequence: TGTGCCAGCAGCTCCAGGACAGGGGGGCCCTACGAGCAGTACTTC.

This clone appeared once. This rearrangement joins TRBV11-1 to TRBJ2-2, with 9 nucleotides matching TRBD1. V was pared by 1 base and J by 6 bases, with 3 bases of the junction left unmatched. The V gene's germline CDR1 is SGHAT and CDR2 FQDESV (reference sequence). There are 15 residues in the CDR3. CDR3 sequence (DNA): TGTGCCAGCAGCTTAGACAGGGGGCTGCCCGGGGAGCTGTTTTTT. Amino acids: CASSLDRGLPGELFF.

The CDR3 bases are TGTGCCAGCAGCCAAGGGACTAGCTGGGGCACAGATACGCAGTATTTT. Translating it yields CASSQGTSWGTDTQYF. The V gene is TRBV14, the J gene TRBJ2-3, with TRBD2 matching 8 bases. Germline loops: CDR1 SGHDN, CDR2 FVKESK. After removal of 1 base from V and 1 base from J, the junction contained 4 bases not matched to a gene. The CDR3 is 16 residues long.